The 14 T cell receptor beta chains reported below all come from one sample, sequenced in a study of T cell changes during pregnancy in multiple sclerosis. The method was immunoSEQ multiplex PCR; TCRdb's version includes in-frame clones alone and lacks a portion of them. The sample gives 26,000 or so clones, about 88% of which show up once; less than 10% is in the top ten. The specimen comprised CD8+ T cells from peripheral blood mononuclear cells, sampled in the second trimester of pregnancy. Receptors were obtained from a female donor with multiple sclerosis, enrolled in a pregnancy study.

The genes are TRBV6-1 and TRBJ1-2; perhaps TRBD1 as D (5 bases). The germline V gene has CDR1 MNHNS and CDR2 SASEGT. The CDR3 runs 14 residues. Trimming removed 11 bases from V and 6 bases from J, with 22 bases in between. CDR3 sequence reads: CASLHRGGGHGYTF. The DNA for the CDR3 is TGTGCCTCACTCCACCGGGGCGGAGGGCATGGCTACACCTTC.

The chain is built from TRBV10-3 and TRBJ1-3, with TRBD1 matching over 7 bases. CDR1 is ENHRY and CDR2 is SYGVKD in the germline V gene. V gave up 2 bases and J gave up 3 bases; unmatched junction bases: 4. The CDR3 is 15 residues long. The CDR3 protein is CAISEPTGFGNTIYF. The CDR3 coding sequence is TGTGCCATCAGTGAGCCGACAGGGTTTGGAAACACCATATATTTT.

This clone has a single count. The genes are TRBV4-2 and TRBJ2-2; 10 bases agree with TRBD2. Germline-derived CDR1 and CDR2 are LGHNA and YNFKEQ. The CDR3 extends over 15 amino acids. V shed 4 bases and J 3 bases; nucleotides not matched to a gene: 2. The CDR3 sequence: CASSPLAGDTGELFF. CDR3 nucleotide sequence: TGTGCCAGCAGCCCCCTAGCGGGGGACACCGGGGAGCTGTTTTTT.

The chain links TRBV10-2 to TRBJ2-7, with TRBD2 matching over 7 bases. Germline V lookup: CDR1 WSHSY, CDR2 SAAADI. Trimming at V came to 0 bases and at J to 4 bases, leaving 9 bases not matched to a gene. The CDR3 extends over 16 amino acids. The CDR3 loop is CASSESGLRGSYEQYF. CDR3 in DNA: TGCGCCAGCAGTGAGTCGGGCTTGCGGGGGAGTTACGAGCAGTACTTC.

As concerns this clone: Relative to the germline gene, one junction end is altered; a read error may explain this. The J gene is TRBJ2-3, the V gene TRBV7-7, with 7 bases aligning to TRBD1. This CDR3 contains 15 residues. Germline lookup yields CDR1 SSHAT and CDR2 FNYEAQ (reference sequence). The chain's CDR3 is CASSSSTGFTDTQYF. For the CDR3, the DNA is TGTGCTAGCAGCTCCTCGACAGGGTTCACAGATACGCAGTATTTT. Using reference TRBV7-7 and TRBJ2-3 for the parts outside the CDR3, the full variable domain is GAGVSQSPRYKVTKRGQDVTLRCDPISSHATLYWYQQALGQGPEFLTYFNYEAQPDKSGLPSDRFSAERPEGSISTLTIQRTEQRDSAMYRCASSSSTGFTDTQYFGPGTRLTVL.

The V and J genes are TRBV5-6 and TRBJ1-1; 8 nucleotides match TRBD1. This CDR3 comprises 16 residues. The trim removed 1 base at V and 3 bases at J, leaving 8 bases unmatched. Germline V gene sequence: CDR1 SGHDT, CDR2 YYEEEE. The CDR3 nucleotides are TGTGCCAGCAGCTTGAAACCGGACAGGGAGGACACTGAAGCTTTCTTT. Residues: CASSLKPDREDTEAFF.

The V gene is TRBV13, the J gene TRBJ2-3; 10 bases fit TRBD2. Trimming removed 5 bases from V and 2 bases from J; junction bases left unmatched: 10. The CDR3 has 17 amino acids. The germline V gene encodes CDR1 PRHDT and CDR2 FYEKMQ (reference sequence). Written as DNA, the CDR3 is TGTGCCAGCAGCCCGCGGGGTAGCGGGGGGTACACAGATACGCAGTATTTT. Translated, it gives CASSPRGSGGYTDTQYF. Based on the CDR3 plus reference TRBV13 and TRBJ2-3, the full variable domain is AAGVIQSPRHLIKEKRETATLKCYPIPRHDTVYWYQQGPGQDPQFLISFYEKMQSDKGSIPDRFSAQQFSDYHSELNMSSLELGDSALYFCASSPRGSGGYTDTQYFGPGTRLTVL.

The rearrangement joins TRBV27 to TRBJ1-5, with a tentative D call TRBD1 (6 bases). This CDR3 has 14 residues. V was pared by 3 bases and J by 8 bases, with 14 bases between. Germline V gene sequence: CDR1 MNHEY, CDR2 SMNVEV (reference sequence). CDR3 DNA sequence: TGTGCCAGCAGTTTCTGGGGGCCTCGGGAGCCCCAGCATTTT. Its translation is CASSFWGPREPQHF.

This rearrangement joins TRBV27 to TRBJ2-3, with 7 bases lining up with TRBD1. Unmatched junction bases numbered 7, after V lost 2 bases and J lost 5 bases. The germline V gene encodes CDR1 MNHEY and CDR2 SMNVEV (reference sequence). CDR3 length: 15 amino acids. This CDR3 reads CASSLEGAQVDTQYF. DNA for the CDR3: TGTGCCAGCAGTTTAGAGGGGGCGCAGGTAGATACGCAGTATTTT.

This chain uses TRBV28 with TRBJ1-2, with D possibly being TRBD1 (5 bases). Deletions cut 7 bases from V and 4 bases from J, with 16 bases between. The germline V gene encodes CDR1 MDHEN and CDR2 SYDVKM. The CDR3 has 14 residues. The CDR3 spells CASMRTGLIYGYTF. DNA for the CDR3: TGTGCCAGCATGAGAACGGGACTTATCTATGGCTACACCTTC.

This clone was seen only once. The chain is built from TRBV28 and TRBJ1-2; 9 bases line up with TRBD1. The CDR3 length is 15 residues. The ends lost 0 bases at V and 8 bases at J; junction bases unmatched: 7. The germline CDR1 and CDR2 sequences are MDHEN and SYDVKM. CDR3 coding DNA: TGTGCCAGCAGTTTATGGGGGGACAGGGAGGAGGGCTACACCTTC. Its protein product is CASSLWGDREEGYTF.

This clone was picked up a small number of times. The rearrangement joins TRBV6-5 to TRBJ1-1; unclear D gene. V lost 8 bases to trimming and J lost 4 bases, with 11 bases between them. The CDR3 is 12 amino acids. Germline-derived CDR1 and CDR2 are MNHEY and SVGAGI. This CDR3 reads CASFFGSTEAFF. The CDR3 DNA reads TGTGCCAGCTTCTTCGGGAGCACTGAAGCTTTCTTT.

This chain connects TRBV6-5 to TRBJ2-1; D is perhaps TRBD1 (5 bases). Germline V gives CDR1 MNHEY, CDR2 SVGAGI. The CDR3 runs to 13 residues. Trimming took off 1 base at V and 8 bases at J, with 9 bases between the two ends. CDR3: CASSYLGVDEQFF. Written as DNA, the CDR3 is TGTGCCAGCAGTTACTTAGGGGTCGATGAGCAGTTCTTC.

V is TRBV4-1 and J is TRBJ1-3; D possibly corresponds to TRBD1 (5 bases). The V gene's germline CDR1 is MGHRA and CDR2 YSYEKL. Trimming shortened V by 0 bases and J by 3 bases, and 9 bases separated the two germline ends. The CDR3 has 15 amino acids. The DNA for the CDR3 is TGCGCCAGCAGCCAAGATGGCGACAGTGGAAACACCATATATTTT. It translates to CASSQDGDSGNTIYF.